This T cell receptor (beta chain) was identified during a study of response to subunit inactivated influenza vaccine. MiXCR was run by TCRdb on the RT-PCR reads, yielding one entry per CDR3 protein. The sample lists about half a million distinct CDR3 sequences; 25% were seen once. Note on this clonotype: Its target is unknown.

Study-wide findings and caveats: Few additional T cells are recruited per seasonal influenza vaccination, authors suggested.

The trim removed 4 bases at V and 1 base at J, leaving 14 bases unmatched. This CDR3 contains 18 residues. Germline V gene data show CDR1 as SGHAT and CDR2 as FQNNGV. This receptor was identified in a middle-aged man who received an inactivated influenza vaccine. The rearrangement uses TRBV11-2 and TRBJ2-3; 7 nucleotides agree with TRBD1. The sample in question was CD4+ T cells sorted from PBMCs, obtained roughly 5 days after vaccination. CDR3 DNA: TGTGCCAGCAGCTCGCGACAGGGCCGTCACCTTCGCACAGATACGCAGTATTTT. This gives the protein CASSSRQGRHLRTDTQYF.